This TCR beta chain was recovered during a study of regulatory dendritic cells for organ transplantation. Study findings and constraints: Between individuals, the alloreactive memory CD8+ T cell pool differed considerably. Naive T cells showed high diversity, memory cells less, memory CD8+ least.

The repertoire was sequenced with immunoSEQ multiplex PCR; TCRdb's copy has only in-frame clones and lacks some. The table lists around 6,000 clones, roughly 61% of them singletons. Remarks on this clone: Its antigen is still unknown.

CD4+ or CD8+ T cells were sorted as naive CD45RA+ or memory CD45RO+. The germline V gene has CDR1 SGHNT and CDR2 YYREEE (reference sequence). The V and J ends lost 6 bases and 6 bases, in that order; junction bases with no gene match: 7. This CDR3 contains 14 residues. The receptor was isolated from a human donor in good health. The chain recombines TRBV5-4 with TRBJ2-7; TRBD1 agrees at 12 bases. The sequenced sample consisted of memory CD8+ T cells from blood. The subset was: CD45RO+ memory T cells. In nucleotides, the CDR3 is TGTGCCAGCACCCCGGGACAGGGGGCTTTCGAGCAGTACTTC. Residues: CASTPGQGAFEQYF.